In this sample, the clone carrying this T cell receptor beta chain turned up a few times. Its antigen is still unknown. A much more abundant neighbour one base away suggests this may be a read error. The data originate from a study of tumor and adjacent non-tumor tissue in lung cancer. Looking at the study overall: Patients comprised 12 adenocarcinoma, a couple of squamous cell carcinoma and 1 small cell lung cancer. The patients, approximately nine men and a handful of women, were about 31 to 80 with stage I to III disease. Overall study findings and caveats: Normal lung showed higher cumulative top 100 clone frequency than tumor. Tumor TCR diversity, when higher, was linked to shorter survival.

No cell sorting was done before RNA was extracted from the tissue. The normal lung tissue was taken more than 3 cm from the tumor edge. TCRbeta libraries were built with three rounds of nested PCR, modified from ARM-PCR. MiXCR, run by TCRdb on the multiplex PCR reads, gives a single entry per CDR3 protein. The table shows 90,000 to 100,000 distinct CDR3 sequences, with roughly 80% occurring only once. There are 15 residues in the CDR3. Germline values: CDR1 MNHNS, CDR2 SASEGT. Trimming took 6 bases from V and 4 from J, leaving 18 bases between them. The chain couples TRBV6-1 to TRBJ2-5; possible D gene TRBD2, 6 bases. The TCR comes from a man aged 60-69 years with small cell lung cancer. The source material was distant non-tumor lung tissue. The CDR3 spells CASSVGLVGTETQYF. The DNA of the CDR3 is TGTGCCAGCAGCGTGGGACTGGTCGGAACAGAGACCCAGTACTTC.